These 3 T cell receptor beta chains came from one sample sequenced in a study of tissue T cells after allogeneic stem cell transplantation (dated 2022 in TCRdb). Libraries came from the immunoSEQ multiplex PCR assay. The immuneACCESS repertoire file appears here via TCRdb, limited to in-frame rearrangements. These files lack a portion of the clones; in checked studies, under half of the deficit traces to unresolved V genes, and the cause of the others is not known. This sample lists around 6,200 clones; approximately 52% were detected once. Together, the top ten hold 6% to 8.5% of the sample. The time point tag for this specimen amounts to: mouse harvest day 7 after allogeneic transplant. Each mouse graft, delivered by tail vein injection, combined 10^6 splenic CD5+ T cells with 10^7 T-cell-depleted bone marrow cells. Source material: gut tissue. These receptors were obtained from a female BALB/c mouse given C57BL/6 T cells with graft-versus-host disease after an allogeneic hematopoietic cell transplant.

About this clone: Genes here carry mouse names. The read terminates 1 residue ahead of where the CDR3 ends, so the germline J gene completes it. In the same sample, other DNA sequences code for this CDR3. The chain uses TRBV26 and TRBJ1-3, with D maybe TRBD1 (5 bases). The CDR3 has 14 residues. Looked up from germline, CDR1 is KGHPV and CDR2 is FQNQEV (reference sequence). V was shortened by 4 bases and J by 0 bases, with 7 bases between the two germline ends. CDR3 residues: CASSRTNSGNTLYF. CDR3 DNA, as far as it was read: TGTGCCAGCAGTCGGACAAATTCTGGAAATACGCTCTAT.

About this clone itself: The listed genes are named as in mouse. The observed sequence ends 1 residue before the CDR3 terminus, with the missing tail filled in from the germline J gene. This sequence joins TRBV3 and TRBJ1-2, with 8 bases identical to TRBD1. CDR1 SNHLY and CDR2 FYNGKV come from the germline V gene (reference sequence). This CDR3 region has 14 residues. The V and J ends lost 5 bases and 0 bases, in that order; junction bases with no gene match: 2. CDR3 protein: CASSMTGANSDYTF. The sequenced part of the CDR3 DNA is TGTGCCAGCAGCATGACAGGGGCAAACTCCGACTACACC.

Details on this clone: The gene names given are mouse names. The read comes to an end 1 residue before the CDR3 does, leaving the germline J gene to fill in the end. The V call is TRBV26, the J call TRBJ2-7; 7 bases are a match to TRBD1. CDR1 and CDR2 (germline): KGHPV, FQNQEV (reference sequence). V was clipped by 7 bases and J by 0 bases; unmatched bases: 6. This CDR3 contains 14 residues. The sequenced CDR3 bases are TGTGCCAGCACCCTGGGACAGAGCTCCTATGAACAGTAC. Amino acids: CASTLGQSSYEQY. The full CDR3 protein is CASTLGQSSYEQYF.